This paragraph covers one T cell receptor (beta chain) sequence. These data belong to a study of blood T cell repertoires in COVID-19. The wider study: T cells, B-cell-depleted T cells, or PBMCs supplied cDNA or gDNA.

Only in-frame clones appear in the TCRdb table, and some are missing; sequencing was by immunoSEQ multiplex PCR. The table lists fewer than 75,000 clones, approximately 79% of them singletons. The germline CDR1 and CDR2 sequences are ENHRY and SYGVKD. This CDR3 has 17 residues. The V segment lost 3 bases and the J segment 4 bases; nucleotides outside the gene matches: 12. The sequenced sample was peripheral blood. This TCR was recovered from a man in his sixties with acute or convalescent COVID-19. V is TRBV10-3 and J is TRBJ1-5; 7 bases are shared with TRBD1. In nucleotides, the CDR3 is TGTGCCATCAGTGACCAAGAGGGGGCGAAACTAAATCAGCCCCAGCATTTT. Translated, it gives CAISDQEGAKLNQPQHF.